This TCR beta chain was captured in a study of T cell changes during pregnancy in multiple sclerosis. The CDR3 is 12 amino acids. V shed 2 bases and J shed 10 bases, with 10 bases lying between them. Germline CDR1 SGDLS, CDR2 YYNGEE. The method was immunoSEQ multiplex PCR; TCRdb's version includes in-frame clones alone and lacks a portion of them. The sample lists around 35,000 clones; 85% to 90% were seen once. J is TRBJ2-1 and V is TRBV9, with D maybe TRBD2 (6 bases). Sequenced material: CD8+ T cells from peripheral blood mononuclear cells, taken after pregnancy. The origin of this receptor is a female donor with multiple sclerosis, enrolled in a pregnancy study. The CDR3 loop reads CASSVPRGEQFF. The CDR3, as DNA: TGTGCCAGCAGCGTCCCTCGGGGGGAGCAGTTCTTC.